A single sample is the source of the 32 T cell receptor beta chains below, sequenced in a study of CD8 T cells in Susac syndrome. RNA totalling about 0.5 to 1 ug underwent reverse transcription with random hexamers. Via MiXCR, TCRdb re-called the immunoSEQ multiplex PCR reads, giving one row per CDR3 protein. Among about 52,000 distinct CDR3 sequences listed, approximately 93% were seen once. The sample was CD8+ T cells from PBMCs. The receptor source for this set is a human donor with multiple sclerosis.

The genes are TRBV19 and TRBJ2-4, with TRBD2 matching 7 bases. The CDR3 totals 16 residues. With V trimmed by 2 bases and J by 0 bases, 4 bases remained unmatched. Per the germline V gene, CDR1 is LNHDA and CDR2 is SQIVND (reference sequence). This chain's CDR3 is CASSITTSLAKNIQYF. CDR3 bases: TGTGCCAGTAGTATAACGACTAGCCTAGCCAAAAACATTCAGTACTTC.

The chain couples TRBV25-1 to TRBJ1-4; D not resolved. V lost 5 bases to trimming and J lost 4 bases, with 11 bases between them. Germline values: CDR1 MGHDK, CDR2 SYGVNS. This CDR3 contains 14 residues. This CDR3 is CASSQTEVNEKLFF. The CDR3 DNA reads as TGTGCCAGCAGTCAAACAGAAGTTAATGAAAAACTGTTTTTT.

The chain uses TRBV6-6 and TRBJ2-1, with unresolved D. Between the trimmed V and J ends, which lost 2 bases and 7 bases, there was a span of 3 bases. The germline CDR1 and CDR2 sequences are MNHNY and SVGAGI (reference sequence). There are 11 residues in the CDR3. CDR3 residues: CASSYGNEQFF. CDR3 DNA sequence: TGTGCCAGCAGTTACGGGAATGAGCAGTTCTTC.

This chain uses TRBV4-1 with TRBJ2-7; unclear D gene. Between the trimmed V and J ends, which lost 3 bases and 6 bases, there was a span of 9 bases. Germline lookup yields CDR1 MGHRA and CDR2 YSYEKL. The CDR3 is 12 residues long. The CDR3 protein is CASSQPGAEQYF. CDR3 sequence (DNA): TGCGCCAGCAGCCAGCCCGGTGCCGAGCAGTACTTC.

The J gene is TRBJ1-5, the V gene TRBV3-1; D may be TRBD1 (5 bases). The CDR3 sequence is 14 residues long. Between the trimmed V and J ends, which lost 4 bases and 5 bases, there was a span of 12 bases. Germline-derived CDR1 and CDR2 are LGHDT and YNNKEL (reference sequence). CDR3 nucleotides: TGTGCCAGCAGCCGAGGGGAGGGAGATCAGCCCCAGCATTTT. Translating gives CASSRGEGDQPQHF.

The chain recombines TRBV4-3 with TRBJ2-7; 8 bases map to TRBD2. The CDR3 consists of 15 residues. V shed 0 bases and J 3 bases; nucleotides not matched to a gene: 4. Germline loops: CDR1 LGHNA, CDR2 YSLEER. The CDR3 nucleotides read TGCGCCAGCAGCCAAGATCCGGGGGGGGTCTACGAGCAGTACTTC. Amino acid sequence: CASSQDPGGVYEQYF.

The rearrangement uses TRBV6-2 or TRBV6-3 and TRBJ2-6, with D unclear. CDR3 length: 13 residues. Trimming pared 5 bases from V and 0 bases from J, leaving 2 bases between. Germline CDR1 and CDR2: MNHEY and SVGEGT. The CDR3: CASSGSGANVLTF. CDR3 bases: TGTGCCAGCAGTGGCTCTGGGGCCAACGTCCTGACTTTC.

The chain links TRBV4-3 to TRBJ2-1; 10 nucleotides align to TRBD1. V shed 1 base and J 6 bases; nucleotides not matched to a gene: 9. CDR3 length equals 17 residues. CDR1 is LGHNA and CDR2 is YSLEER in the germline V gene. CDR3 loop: CASSQVLGQGISNEQFF. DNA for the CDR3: TGCGCCAGCAGCCAAGTGCTGGGACAGGGGATTTCCAATGAGCAGTTCTTC.

The CDR3 DNA reads TGCAGCGTTTTAAGGGGGAACACTGAAGCTTTCTTT. Translating gives CSVLRGNTEAFF. The chain recombines TRBV29-1 with TRBJ1-1; a possible D gene is TRBD1 (5 bases). Trimming removed 5 bases at V and 1 base at J, with 8 bases between. The CDR3 totals 12 residues. Germline values: CDR1 SQVTM, CDR2 ANQGSEA. The complete variable domain, with remaining parts taken from reference TRBV29-1 and TRBJ1-1, reads SAVISQKPSRDICQRGTSLTIQCQVDSQVTMMFWYRQQPGQSLTLIATANQGSEATYESGFVIDKFPISRPNLTFSTLTVSNMSPEDSSIYLCSVLRGNTEAFFGQGTRLTVV.

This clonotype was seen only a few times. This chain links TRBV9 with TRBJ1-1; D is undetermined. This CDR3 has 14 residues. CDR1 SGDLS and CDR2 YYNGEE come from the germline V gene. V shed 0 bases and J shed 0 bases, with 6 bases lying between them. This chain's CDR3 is CASSVAGLNTEAFF. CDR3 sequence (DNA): TGTGCCAGCAGCGTAGCCGGCCTGAACACTGAAGCTTTCTTT.

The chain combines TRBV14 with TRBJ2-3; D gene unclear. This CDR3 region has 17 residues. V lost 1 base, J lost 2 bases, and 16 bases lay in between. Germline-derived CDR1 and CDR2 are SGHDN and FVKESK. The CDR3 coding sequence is TGTGCCAGCAGCCAAGCCCGCACATCACTGAACACAGATACGCAGTATTTT. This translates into CASSQARTSLNTDTQYF.

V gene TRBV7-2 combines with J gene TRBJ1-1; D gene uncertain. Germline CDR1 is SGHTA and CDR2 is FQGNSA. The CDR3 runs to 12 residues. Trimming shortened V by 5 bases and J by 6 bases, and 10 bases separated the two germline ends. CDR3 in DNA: TGTGCCAGCAGCCCCGTCCAGGCTGAAGCTTTCTTT. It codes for CASSPVQAEAFF.

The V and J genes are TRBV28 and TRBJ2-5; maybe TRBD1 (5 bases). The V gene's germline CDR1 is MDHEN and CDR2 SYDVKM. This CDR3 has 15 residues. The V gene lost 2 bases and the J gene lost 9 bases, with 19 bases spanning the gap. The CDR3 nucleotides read TGTGCCAGCAGTTTAAGTGTAGAAAGGGGTGGGGCCCAGTACTTC. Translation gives CASSLSVERGGAQYF.

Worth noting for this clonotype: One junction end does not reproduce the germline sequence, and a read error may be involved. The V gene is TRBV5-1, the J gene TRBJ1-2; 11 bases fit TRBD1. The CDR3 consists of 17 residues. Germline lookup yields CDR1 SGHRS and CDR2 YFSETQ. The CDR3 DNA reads TGCGCCAGCAGCCCGGGGACAGGGGGAGTGAGTTACTACGGCTACACCTTC. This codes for CASSPGTGGVSYYGYTF.

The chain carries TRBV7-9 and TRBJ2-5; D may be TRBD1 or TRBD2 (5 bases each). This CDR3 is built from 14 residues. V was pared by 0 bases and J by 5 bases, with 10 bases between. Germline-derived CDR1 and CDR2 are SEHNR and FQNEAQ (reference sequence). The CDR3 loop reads CASSLAGPQETQYF. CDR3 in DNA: TGTGCCAGCAGCTTAGCGGGACCCCAGGAGACCCAGTACTTC.

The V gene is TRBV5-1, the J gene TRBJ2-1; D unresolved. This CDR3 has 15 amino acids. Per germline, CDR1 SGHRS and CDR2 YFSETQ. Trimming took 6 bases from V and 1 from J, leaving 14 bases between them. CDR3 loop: CASTSSWPSYNEQFF. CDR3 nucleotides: TGCGCCAGCACCTCCTCCTGGCCTTCCTACAATGAGCAGTTCTTC.

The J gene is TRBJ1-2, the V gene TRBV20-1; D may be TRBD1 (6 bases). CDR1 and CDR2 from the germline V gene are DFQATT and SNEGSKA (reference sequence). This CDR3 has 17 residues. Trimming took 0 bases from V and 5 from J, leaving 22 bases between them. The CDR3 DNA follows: TGCAGTGCTAGAGACTTCGGGGGCCTCTACGGAGCATATGGCTACACCTTC. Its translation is CSARDFGGLYGAYGYTF.

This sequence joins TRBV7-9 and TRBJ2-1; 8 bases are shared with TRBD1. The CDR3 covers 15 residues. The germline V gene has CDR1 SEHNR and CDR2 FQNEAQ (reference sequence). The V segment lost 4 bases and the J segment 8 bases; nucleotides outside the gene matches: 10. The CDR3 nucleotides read TGTGCCAGCAGCTCTCAGGGGGCGCATTCGCATGAGCAGTTCTTC. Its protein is CASSSQGAHSHEQFF. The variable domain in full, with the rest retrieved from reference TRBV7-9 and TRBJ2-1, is DTGVSQNPRHKITKRGQNVTFRCDPISEHNRLYWYRQTLGQGPEFLTYFQNEAQLEKSRLLSDRFSAERPKGSFSTLEIQRTEQGDSAMYLCASSSQGAHSHEQFFGPGTRLTVL.

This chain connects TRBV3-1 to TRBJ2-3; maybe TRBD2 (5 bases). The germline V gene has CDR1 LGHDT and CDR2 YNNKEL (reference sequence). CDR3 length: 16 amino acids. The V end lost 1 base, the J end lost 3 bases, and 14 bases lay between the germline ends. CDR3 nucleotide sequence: TGTGCCAGCAGCCAAGTCGTAACTAGTCGAACAGATACGCAGTATTTT. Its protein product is CASSQVVTSRTDTQYF.

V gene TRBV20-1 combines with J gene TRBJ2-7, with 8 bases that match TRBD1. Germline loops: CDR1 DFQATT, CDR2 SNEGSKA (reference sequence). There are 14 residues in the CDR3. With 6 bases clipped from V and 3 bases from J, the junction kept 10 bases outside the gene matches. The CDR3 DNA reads TGCAGTGCAGAAGGGGGACAGGAGAACTACGAGCAGTACTTC. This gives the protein CSAEGGQENYEQYF.

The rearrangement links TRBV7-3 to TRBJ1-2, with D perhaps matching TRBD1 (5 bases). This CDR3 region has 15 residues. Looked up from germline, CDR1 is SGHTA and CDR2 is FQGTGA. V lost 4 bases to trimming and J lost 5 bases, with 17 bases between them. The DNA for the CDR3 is TGTGCCAGCAGCTCTGAACCGGGACCCTCGTATGGCTACACCTTC. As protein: CASSSEPGPSYGYTF.

The CDR3 sequence is CASSFLGKSYEQYF. DNA for the CDR3: TGCGCCAGCAGCTTTTTGGGGAAGTCCTACGAGCAGTACTTC. The chain recombines TRBV5-1 with TRBJ2-7; D is unclear. Trimming left V 2 bases short and J 1 base short, with 10 bases between. The CDR3 contains 14 residues. CDR1 SGHRS and CDR2 YFSETQ come from the germline V gene. The entire variable domain, with the rest obtained from reference TRBV5-1 and TRBJ2-7, is as follows: KAGVTQTPRYLIKTRGQQVTLSCSPISGHRSVSWYQQTPGQGLQFLFEYFSETQRNKGNFPGRFSGRQFSNSRSEMNVSTLELGDSALYLCASSFLGKSYEQYFGPGTRLTVT.

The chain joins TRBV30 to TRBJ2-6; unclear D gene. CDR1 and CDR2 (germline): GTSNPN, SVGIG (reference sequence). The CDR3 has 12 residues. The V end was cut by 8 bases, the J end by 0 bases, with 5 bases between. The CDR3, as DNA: TGTGCCGCATACTCTGGGGCCAACGTCCTGACTTTC. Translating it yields CAAYSGANVLTF. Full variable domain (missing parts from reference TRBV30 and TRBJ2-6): SQTIHQWPATLVQPVGSPLSLECTVEGTSNPNLYWYRQAAGRGLQLLFYSVGIGQISSEVPQNLSASRPQDRQFILSSKKLLLSDSGFYLCAAYSGANVLTFGAGSRLTVL.

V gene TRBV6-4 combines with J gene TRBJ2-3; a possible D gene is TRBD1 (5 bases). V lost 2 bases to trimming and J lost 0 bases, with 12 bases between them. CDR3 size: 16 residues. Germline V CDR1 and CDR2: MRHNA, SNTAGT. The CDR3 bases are TGTGCCAGCAGTGACGCCGCAGGGATGAGCACAGATACGCAGTATTTT. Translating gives CASSDAAGMSTDTQYF.

CDR3 coding DNA: TGTGCCAGCAGCCCTGCTATGGCGGGGGGGCCAGATACGCAGTATTTT. As protein: CASSPAMAGGPDTQYF. This rearrangement joins TRBV7-8 to TRBJ2-3, with 9 nucleotides matching TRBD2. Germline V gene data show CDR1 as SGHVS and CDR2 as FQNEAQ. V trimming: 5 bases; J trimming: 4 bases; junction bases outside the gene matches: 10. The CDR3 runs to 16 residues.

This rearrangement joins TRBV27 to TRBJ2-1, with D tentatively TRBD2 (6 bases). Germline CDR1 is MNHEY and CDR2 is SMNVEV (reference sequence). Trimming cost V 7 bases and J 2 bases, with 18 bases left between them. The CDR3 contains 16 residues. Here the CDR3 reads CASTEGGLTTYNEQFF. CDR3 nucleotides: TGTGCCAGCACCGAGGGAGGACTTACAACCTACAATGAGCAGTTCTTC.

This chain's CDR3 is CASSRDGGPYEQYF. In nucleotides, the CDR3 is TGCGCCAGCAGCCGGGACGGAGGTCCCTACGAGCAGTACTTC. The chain uses TRBV4-1 and TRBJ2-7, with D possibly being TRBD1 or TRBD2 (5 bases each). Deletions cut 4 bases from V and 2 bases from J, with 12 bases between. This CDR3 region has 14 residues. The germline CDR1 and CDR2 sequences are MGHRA and YSYEKL.

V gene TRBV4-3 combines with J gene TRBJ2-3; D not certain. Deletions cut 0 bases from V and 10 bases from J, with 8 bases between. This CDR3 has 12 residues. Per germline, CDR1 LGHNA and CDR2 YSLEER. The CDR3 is CASSQDTGPQYF. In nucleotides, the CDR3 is TGCGCCAGCAGCCAAGATACGGGTCCGCAGTATTTT.

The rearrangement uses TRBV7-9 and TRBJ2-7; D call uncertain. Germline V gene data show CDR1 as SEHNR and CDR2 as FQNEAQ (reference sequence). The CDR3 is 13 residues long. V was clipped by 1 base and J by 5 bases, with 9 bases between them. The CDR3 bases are TGTGCCAGCAGCTTAGATCGGGCTCACGAGCAGTACTTC. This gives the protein CASSLDRAHEQYF.

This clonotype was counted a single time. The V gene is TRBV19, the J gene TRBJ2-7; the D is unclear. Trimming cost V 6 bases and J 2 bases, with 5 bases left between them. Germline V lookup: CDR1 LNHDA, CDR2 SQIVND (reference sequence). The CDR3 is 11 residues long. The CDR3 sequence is CASSGTYEQYF. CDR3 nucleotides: TGTGCCAGTAGCGGTACCTACGAGCAGTACTTC.

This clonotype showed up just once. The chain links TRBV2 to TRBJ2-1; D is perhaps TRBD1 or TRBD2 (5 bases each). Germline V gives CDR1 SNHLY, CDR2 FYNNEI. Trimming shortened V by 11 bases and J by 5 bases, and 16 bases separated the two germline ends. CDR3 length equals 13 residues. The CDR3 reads CAVPGTLNNEQFF. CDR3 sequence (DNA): TGTGCCGTACCGGGGACCCTTAACAATGAGCAGTTCTTC.

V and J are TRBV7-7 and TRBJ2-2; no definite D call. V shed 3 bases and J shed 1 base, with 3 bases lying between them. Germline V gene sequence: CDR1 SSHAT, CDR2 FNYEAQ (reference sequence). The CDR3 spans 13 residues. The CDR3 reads CASSLGNTGELFF. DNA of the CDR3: TGTGCCAGCAGCTTGGGGAACACCGGGGAGCTGTTTTTT.